This T cell receptor (beta chain) was captured by sequencing in a study of beta chain features in type 1 diabetes. This clone came up a few times. What it binds is unknown. Expressed TCRB transcripts were sequenced because the entire RNA isolate underwent reverse transcription. Sequencing was performed with immunoSEQ multiplex PCR; in TCRdb, only in-frame clones are kept and a portion is missing. Among under 550,000 clones listed, approximately 10% were seen once. Sorting of CD4+ naive, central memory, regulatory and stem cell-like memory cells was performed via CD45RO/CCR7/CD25/CD127/CD95/CD27. The CDR3 contains 15 residues. CDR1 and CDR2 (germline): KGHSH, LQKENI. The ends were cut back, 3 bases at V and 1 base at J, with 9 bases in the middle. Study-level results: Moderate yet significant TCRB CDR3 shortening was seen in Type 1 diabetes patients in all four CD4+ subsets. Cells expressing TCR highly could be over-represented by cDNA sequencing. More deletions and fewer insertions at VDJ junctions were seen in type 1 diabetes patients.

The V call is TRBV18, the J call TRBJ2-2; D unresolved. The receptor's source is a woman under 30 in good health. The sequenced sample was naive CD4+ T cells from blood. CDR3 nucleotide sequence: TGTGCCAGCTCACCGGGCCGCTTGAACACCGGGGAGCTGTTTTTT. It yields the protein CASSPGRLNTGELFF.